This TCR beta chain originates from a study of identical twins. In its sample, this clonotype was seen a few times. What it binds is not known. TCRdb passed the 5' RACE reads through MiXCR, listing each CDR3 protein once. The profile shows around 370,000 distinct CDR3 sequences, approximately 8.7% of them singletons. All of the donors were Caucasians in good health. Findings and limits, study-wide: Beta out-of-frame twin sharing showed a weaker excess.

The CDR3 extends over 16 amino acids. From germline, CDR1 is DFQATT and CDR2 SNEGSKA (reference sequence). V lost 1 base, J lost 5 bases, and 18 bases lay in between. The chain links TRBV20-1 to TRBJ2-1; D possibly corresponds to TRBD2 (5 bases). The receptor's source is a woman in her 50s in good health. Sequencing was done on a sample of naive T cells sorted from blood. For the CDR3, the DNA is TGCAGTGCTAGAGCCGGACTGGCTATCCTCAACAATGAGCAGTTCTTC. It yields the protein CSARAGLAILNNEQFF.